One and the same sample provided the 10 T cell receptor beta chains below, sequenced in a study of blood T cell repertoires in COVID-19. TCRdb's copy holds only in-frame clones and misses some; the assay was immunoSEQ multiplex PCR. This table has about 200,000 clones, roughly nine tenths appearing once. Specimen: peripheral blood. These receptors all stem from a woman aged 45-65 years with acute or convalescent COVID-19.

In nucleotides, the CDR3 is TGTGCCAGCACCCGAACGGCGGTCCAGTATTTT. Translating it yields CASTRTAVQYF. V gene TRBV2 combines with J gene TRBJ2-3; unclear D gene. Germline CDR1 and CDR2: SNHLY and FYNNEI. The CDR3 length is 11 residues. V lost 7 bases, J lost 12 bases, and 14 bases lay in between.

The chain joins TRBV19 to TRBJ1-4; D perhaps matches TRBD1 (5 bases). In germline, CDR1 is LNHDA, CDR2 SQIVND (reference sequence). CDR3 length equals 17 residues. The ends were cut back, 3 bases at V and 2 bases at J, with 16 bases in the middle. Here the CDR3 reads CASSMRGDGYTNEKLFF. CDR3 nucleotide sequence: TGTGCCAGTAGTATGCGGGGGGACGGCTATACTAATGAAAAACTGTTTTTT.

V gene TRBV6-2 or TRBV6-3 combines with J gene TRBJ1-5; D not resolved. Germline-derived CDR1 and CDR2 are MNHEY and SVGEGT. Between the trimmed V and J ends, which lost 4 bases and 10 bases, there was a span of 11 bases. The CDR3 is 12 amino acids. The CDR3 region is CASSFYTGPQHF. As DNA, the CDR3 is TGTGCCAGCAGTTTCTACACGGGACCCCAGCATTTT.

The chain links TRBV30 to TRBJ2-1; D not resolved. Germline CDR1 and CDR2: GTSNPN and SVGIG (reference sequence). The CDR3 runs to 14 residues. Trimming removed 2 bases at V and 2 bases at J, with 10 bases between. The CDR3 here is CAWSPPRTYNEQFF. In DNA form, the CDR3 reads TGTGCCTGGAGTCCACCTAGAACCTACAATGAGCAGTTCTTC.

The rearrangement links TRBV10-2 to TRBJ2-7; possibly TRBD2 for D (6 bases). The CDR3 contains 12 residues. The V end lost 6 bases, the J end lost 7 bases, and 13 bases lay between the germline ends. The germline CDR1 and CDR2 sequences are WSHSY and SAAADI. DNA of the CDR3: TGCGCCAGCAGCGAAGGGGCGGGAGAGCAGTACTTC. This sequence encodes CASSEGAGEQYF.

The chain has TRBV18 and TRBJ2-6; D perhaps matches TRBD2 (5 bases). Trimming removed 3 bases from V and 4 bases from J, with 10 bases in between. Germline assignment: CDR1 KGHSH and CDR2 LQKENI. The CDR3 totals 15 residues. The CDR3 loop reads CASSPGEAGANVLTF. The CDR3, as DNA: TGTGCCAGCTCACCCGGGGAAGCCGGGGCCAACGTCCTGACTTTC.

The chain employs TRBV10-3 and TRBJ2-3; unclear D gene. This CDR3 spans 13 amino acids. The V gene lost 2 bases and the J gene lost 3 bases, with 6 bases spanning the gap. Germline V gives CDR1 ENHRY, CDR2 SYGVKD. DNA for the CDR3: TGTGCCATCAGTGAGCCGCGGACAGATACGCAGTATTTT. Translating it yields CAISEPRTDTQYF.

This sequence joins TRBV18 and TRBJ2-7; 7 nucleotides align to TRBD2. Germline assignment: CDR1 KGHSH and CDR2 LQKENI. There are 16 residues in the CDR3. V lost 2 bases to trimming and J lost 3 bases; unmatched junction nucleotides: 10. This CDR3 reads CASSPLREGIRYEQYF. As DNA, the CDR3 is TGTGCCAGCTCACCATTGAGGGAGGGGATCCGCTACGAGCAGTACTTC.

The rearrangement links TRBV11-3 to TRBJ2-2, with TRBD2 as a possible D gene (5 bases). Trimming stripped 3 bases from V and 6 bases from J, with 8 bases between. This CDR3 spans 13 amino acids. The germline CDR1 and CDR2 sequences are SGHNT and YENEEA. CDR3 DNA: TGTGCCAGCAGCTTTCGGGATCCCGGGGAGCTGTTTTTT. It codes for CASSFRDPGELFF.

The chain employs TRBV28 and TRBJ2-7, with TRBD2 as a possible D gene (5 bases). Germline CDR1 and CDR2: MDHEN and SYDVKM. This CDR3 has 13 residues. V lost 6 bases and J 4 bases, leaving 13 bases between the germline ends. The CDR3 nucleotides are TGTGCCAGCAGGGAATTAGCGAAGTACGAGCAGTACTTC. Residues: CASRELAKYEQYF.